Sequencing of this T cell receptor beta chain was carried out in a study of human T cells and chemical hapten exposure (dated by TCRdb to about 2021). Turning to the overall study: For sensitization, 2% DPC in acetone was applied to a 2 cm by 2 cm area of upper inner arm skin. About 27 alopecia patients gave blood for TCR sequencing at one to four time points (pre-sensitization, 2, 6 and 24 weeks). Blood was sampled from patients pre-sensitization (week 0) and at 2, 6 and about 24 weeks after DPC sensitization. Throughout the study period of about 22 weeks, patients also received therapeutic DPC doses to the scalp every week. The study tracked peripheral blood TCR repertoire changes in vivo during primary and secondary sensitization to the hapten diphenylcyclopropenone (DPC) in alopecia patients. Libraries were pooled for sequencing, and variation in per-sample TCR yields was attributed mainly to small differences in library volumes within the pool. Patch tests used Finn chambers with 0.01% DPC on the upper back, scored after 6 days by International Contact Dermatitis Research Group standards. Most of the patients in the cohort were female, and the cohort covered alopecia areata with under or over 50% scalp involvement, alopecia totalis and alopecia universalis.

The paper's findings and limits, for the study overall: DPC sensitization did not change how many TCRs were above 1 in 1000 frequency, and no evidence was found of alterations in global repertoire structure. Repeated subsampling changed both the strength of the expansion versus patch-test correlation and the threshold at which that correlation became significant. All patients had alopecia, a presumed autoimmune disease, so their immune response might differ from that of healthy individuals. Compared with pre-sensitization or healthy control sets, expanded TCRs formed significantly more large CDR3 similarity clusters, which is consistent with antigen-driven responses. Patch test score correlated positively with the number of PT1 expanded TCRs, reaching significance at thresholds 8, 16 and 32 but not at 4.

For this clonotype: Its antigen is not yet known. No qualities accompany the bases; no much larger clone lies one base away.

Read against the paper, the sample's time point label means: patch test 2, 6 weeks after DPC sensitization. The sample's treatment or condition label, decoded: therapeutic diphenylcyclopropenone sensitization with weekly scalp DPC. At each patch-test visit, blood was drawn before the patch test was applied. Eligible patients were aged 18 to 70, diagnosed with alopecia, deemed suitable for DPC therapy, and excluded if pregnant. Total RNA was isolated from unfractionated whole blood collected in Tempus Blood RNA tubes. The CDR3 sequence holds 16 residues, the cysteine and phenylalanine included. CDR3 DNA is the only sequence kept; it has 48 bases, read in frame from the first base. CDR1 and CDR2 are read off the germline V gene as MGHRA and YSYEKL. At the junction V is shortened by 1 base and J by 8 bases, with 18 bases in between. The library came from RACE. TCRdb shows the sequencer as NextSeq 500. Library preparation attached unique molecular identifiers to individual cDNA molecules for quantitative, reproducible TCR counting. Each blood RNA sample was used to sequence both TCR alpha and TCR beta chains. On the study's bioinformatics: Samples had a median of roughly 87,000 TCRs, with a range from roughly 23,224 to 700,000. The Decombinator software suite was used to annotate the V, J and CDR3 of the TCR reads. For the PS versus PT1 abundance plots, all samples were subsampled to the same number of TCRs (28,000). TCRs were defined as expanded if absent before sensitization and observed at least eight times at the 2-week time point. TCRdb handled the public reads itself, with Q25 trimming in fastp and clone calling in MiXCR, and kept productive beta chains. For every CDR3 protein sequence, its rows merge into one entry that carries the most common genes and DNA. What appears here as the V and J calls and clone size reflects TCRdb's work, not the paper's. The sample yields approximately 120,000 distinct CDR3 sequences; 9% to 9.5% were counted once. In total, the top ten clones hold around 3% of the sample.

This sequence uses TRBV4-1 and TRBJ2-1; the D gene is possibly TRBD1 or TRBD2, each agreeing over 5 bases. The receptor was isolated from a woman aged 40 to 50 with alopecia areata. Some clones in this sample may be carry-over from other donors' samples. The source material was whole blood, sampled in connection with sensitization to the hapten diphenylcyclopropenone (DPC). The DNA sequence is as follows: TGCGCCAGCAGCCAAGGTGTATATGGACGGGGCGATGAGCAGTTCTTC. The resulting protein is CASSQGVYGRGDEQFF.